The 17 T cell receptor beta chains given below trace back to one sample, sequenced in a study of T cells after yellow fever vaccination. From the 5' RACE reads, TCRdb called clonotypes with MiXCR, one entry per CDR3 protein. The sample shows roughly 120,000 distinct CDR3 sequences, about 7.2% of them seen only once. This specimen consisted of CD4+ T cells sorted from PBMCs, obtained roughly 45 days after the first yellow fever vaccination. The receptors were gathered from a man aged 18-30 years who received the YFV17D yellow fever vaccine.

This clonotype showed up many times. The rearrangement uses TRBV6-1 and TRBJ2-7; 7 nucleotides agree with TRBD1. Germline CDR1 reads MNHNS; CDR2 reads SASEGT. V shed 6 bases and J 0 bases; nucleotides not matched to a gene: 5. This CDR3 comprises 14 residues. The CDR3 loop is CASRRGQSSYEQYF. The CDR3 DNA reads TGTGCCAGCAGAAGGGGACAGAGCTCCTACGAGCAGTACTTC.

There are many counts of this clonotype. The rearrangement links TRBV9 to TRBJ2-7; TRBD1 matches at 9 bases. This CDR3 is built from 15 residues. The germline V gene encodes CDR1 SGDLS and CDR2 YYNGEE. Trimming at V came to 4 bases and at J to 0 bases, leaving 5 bases not matched to a gene. CDR3 amino acids: CASSPTGGFSYEQYF. CDR3 DNA sequence: TGTGCCAGCAGCCCCACAGGGGGCTTCTCCTACGAGCAGTACTTC.

This clonotype appeared many times. V and J are TRBV9 and TRBJ2-1; D call uncertain. Per the germline V gene, CDR1 is SGDLS and CDR2 is YYNGEE. V was cut by 2 bases and J by 8 bases, with 5 bases left in between. The CDR3 spans 11 residues. As DNA, the CDR3 is TGTGCCAGCAGCGTTCTCGATGAGCAGTTCTTC. It encodes CASSVLDEQFF.

This clonotype was counted at least ten times. The V call is TRBV4-2, the J call TRBJ2-2, with D uncertain. Germline loops: CDR1 LGHNA, CDR2 YNFKEQ. This CDR3 is 14 amino acids long. V was pared by 6 bases and J by 0 bases, with 8 bases between. The CDR3 region is CASSGNSNTGELFF. The CDR3 DNA reads TGTGCCAGCAGTGGGAACTCGAACACCGGGGAGCTGTTTTTT.

This clonotype was counted many times. The V and J genes are TRBV25-1 and TRBJ2-1, with D perhaps matching TRBD1 (6 bases). V was cut by 7 bases and J by 1 base, with 8 bases left in between. The CDR3 consists of 13 residues. CDR1 MGHDK and CDR2 SYGVNS come from the germline V gene. CDR3 protein: CASTTGSYNEQFF. Here the CDR3 DNA reads TGTGCCAGCACTACAGGGTCCTACAATGAGCAGTTCTTC.

This clonotype appeared many times. The chain links TRBV10-2 to TRBJ2-1, with 11 positions matching TRBD2. V lost 5 bases to trimming and J lost 6 bases; unmatched junction nucleotides: 6. This CDR3 contains 15 residues. The V gene's germline CDR1 is WSHSY and CDR2 SAAADI. The CDR3 sequence is CASSQSSGGGNEQFF. As DNA, the CDR3 is TGCGCCAGCAGTCAAAGTAGCGGGGGGGGCAATGAGCAGTTCTTC.

This clonotype occurred many times. The rearrangement uses TRBV12-3 or TRBV12-4 and TRBJ1-2, with TRBD1 identical over 10 bases. The CDR3 covers 13 residues. V gave up 4 bases and J gave up 8 bases; unmatched junction bases: 4. In DNA form, the CDR3 reads TGTGCCAGCAGTTCGACAGGGGGCAGGGGCTACACCTTC. Amino acid sequence: CASSSTGGRGYTF.

This clonotype was picked up many times. The chain recombines TRBV20-1 with TRBJ2-3, with 8 bases fitting TRBD2. Germline V gene data show CDR1 as DFQATT and CDR2 as SNEGSKA (reference sequence). With V trimmed by 1 base and J by 4 bases, 1 base remained unmatched. The CDR3 covers 13 residues. CDR3 coding DNA: TGCAGTGCTAGAGCGGGGGGGCCAGATACGCAGTATTTT. It yields the protein CSARAGGPDTQYF.

This clonotype was detected a few times. This chain links TRBV12-3 or TRBV12-4 with TRBJ2-3; D might be TRBD2 (5 bases). V dropped 7 bases and J dropped 5 bases, with 13 bases sitting between them. This CDR3 has 13 residues. Here the CDR3 reads CASTLHGKDTQYF. DNA of the CDR3: TGTGCCAGCACCCTACACGGGAAAGATACGCAGTATTTT.

This clonotype was detected ten times or more. V and J are TRBV14 and TRBJ1-3; D is uncertain. Germline CDR1 is SGHDN and CDR2 is FVKESK. The CDR3 has 12 residues. V lost 4 bases and J lost 2, with 3 bases in between. As DNA, the CDR3 is TGTGCCAGCAGCCCTACTGGAAACACCATATATTTT. This gives the protein CASSPTGNTIYF.

This clonotype was found many times. The chain employs TRBV3-1 and TRBJ1-1, with D uncertain. Trimming took off 1 base at V and 3 bases at J, with 3 bases between the two ends. The CDR3 has 12 amino acids. Looked up from germline, CDR1 is LGHDT and CDR2 is YNNKEL (reference sequence). CDR3 in DNA: TGTGCCAGCAGCCAAGGTCACACTGAAGCTTTCTTT. It encodes CASSQGHTEAFF.

This clonotype has at least ten counts. The rearrangement links TRBV20-1 to TRBJ2-1; TRBD1 matches 7 bases. There are 14 residues in the CDR3. From germline, CDR1 is DFQATT and CDR2 SNEGSKA (reference sequence). V lost 5 bases to trimming and J lost 0 bases; unmatched junction nucleotides: 4. CDR3 protein: CSAQTGTSYNEQFF. The CDR3 region has the DNA TGCAGTGCTCAGACAGGGACCTCCTACAATGAGCAGTTCTTC.

This clonotype was observed at least ten times. The rearrangement links TRBV6-1 to TRBJ1-1; TRBD1 matches at 9 bases. The J segment lost 6 bases and the V segment lost 4 bases, leaving 6 bases of the junction unmatched. Germline V CDR1 and CDR2: MNHNS, SASEGT. The CDR3 is 14 amino acids. The CDR3 loop reads CASSAQGAGAEAFF. The CDR3 DNA sequence: TGTGCCAGCAGTGCACAGGGGGCTGGGGCTGAAGCTTTCTTT.

This clonotype was picked up many times. The chain has TRBV5-1 and TRBJ1-1; TRBD1 is a possible D gene (6 bases). Germline loops: CDR1 SGHRS, CDR2 YFSETQ. The CDR3 is made up of 15 amino acids. With 3 bases removed from V and 5 bases from J, the gap between germline ends came to 17 bases. The CDR3 loop reads CASSSGPGVGTEAFF. CDR3 DNA: TGCGCCAGCAGCTCGGGCCCAGGGGTGGGGACTGAAGCTTTCTTT.

This clonotype was observed at least ten times. The V call is TRBV4-1, the J call TRBJ2-2, with D possibly being TRBD1 or TRBD2 (5 bases each). V dropped 4 bases and J dropped 0 bases, with 12 bases sitting between them. The CDR3 loop spans 16 amino acids. Germline CDR1 MGHRA, CDR2 YSYEKL. CDR3 amino acids: CASSLLTGPNTGELFF. The CDR3, as DNA: TGCGCCAGCAGCCTATTGACGGGGCCGAACACCGGGGAGCTGTTTTTT.

This clonotype showed up many times. In DNA form, the CDR3 reads TGCGCCAGCAGCCTAGAACAGGGTCCGTATTACTACACCTTC. Amino acid sequence: CASSLEQGPYYYTF. V and J are TRBV4-3 and TRBJ1-2; D possibly corresponds to TRBD1 (6 bases). Germline CDR1 reads LGHNA; CDR2 reads YSLEER. Trimming removed 4 bases from V and 10 bases from J, with 19 bases in between. CDR3 length: 14 amino acids.

The table lists this clonotype with many counts. This chain uses TRBV11-2 with TRBJ2-3; tentative D call: TRBD1 (6 bases). CDR1 is SGHAT, CDR2 FQNNGV, per germline. V lost 1 base, J lost 5 bases, and 13 bases lay in between. The CDR3 length is 15 residues. The CDR3 region is CASSLVQGIVDTQYF. CDR3 nucleotide sequence: TGTGCCAGCAGCTTAGTACAGGGAATAGTAGATACGCAGTATTTT.